These 29 T cell receptor beta chains were all obtained from the same sample, sequenced in a study of T cell responses to AZD1222 COVID-19 vaccine. Here immunoSEQ multiplex PCR was the method, and the copy in TCRdb shows in-frame clones only, minus some. The table has tens of thousands of clones, roughly 89% seen once. Here the sequenced sample was peripheral blood, taken 28 days after the second AZD1222 dose. These receptors were collected from an adult who received the AZD1222 COVID-19 vaccine.

This rearrangement joins TRBV18 to TRBJ1-2; the D is unclear. CDR3 length equals 12 residues. CDR1 is KGHSH, CDR2 LQKENI, per germline. Trimming pared 3 bases from V and 4 bases from J, leaving 6 bases between. CDR3 nucleotides: TGTGCCAGCTCACCCGCAGGCTATGGCTACACCTTC. Amino acids: CASSPAGYGYTF.

The gene calls are TRBV4-2 and TRBJ1-5; D possibly corresponds to TRBD1 (6 bases). The germline V gene has CDR1 LGHNA and CDR2 YNFKEQ. The CDR3 sequence is 16 residues long. The germline V and J ends were trimmed by 4 bases and 0 bases, with 13 bases remaining between them. CDR3 amino acids: CASSLSGVNSNQPQHF. The CDR3 DNA sequence: TGTGCCAGCAGCCTCTCAGGGGTAAATAGCAATCAGCCCCAGCATTTT.

This chain links TRBV27 with TRBJ2-7; no definite D call. V shed 10 bases and J shed 4 bases, with 23 bases lying between them. This CDR3 is built from 15 residues. In germline, CDR1 is MNHEY, CDR2 SMNVEV (reference sequence). The CDR3 reads CATRGLGFGAYEQYF. In DNA form, the CDR3 reads TGTGCCACCAGAGGCTTAGGGTTTGGAGCGTACGAGCAGTACTTC.

The rearrangement joins TRBV11-3 to TRBJ1-1, with TRBD1 identical over 9 bases. V trimming: 5 bases; J trimming: 8 bases; junction bases outside the gene matches: 15. Germline V gives CDR1 SGHNT, CDR2 YENEEA. CDR3 length: 16 amino acids. The CDR3 loop reads CASSARPPTGGLEAFF. DNA for the CDR3: TGTGCCAGCAGCGCCCGCCCCCCTACAGGGGGCCTGGAAGCTTTCTTT.

The rearrangement joins TRBV7-8 to TRBJ2-7; possible D gene TRBD2, 5 bases. The CDR3 consists of 16 residues. Germline CDR1 reads SGHVS; CDR2 reads FQNEAQ. V was pared by 5 bases and J by 4 bases, with 21 bases between. CDR3 in DNA: TGTGCCAGCAGCCGCCGGCCCGGGATCCAATCTTACGAGCAGTACTTC. This sequence encodes CASSRRPGIQSYEQYF. The full variable domain, its missing parts supplied by reference TRBV7-8 and TRBJ2-7, is GAGVSQSPRYKVAKRGQDVALRCDPISGHVSLFWYQQALGQGPEFLTYFQNEAQLDKSGLPSDRFFAERPEGSVSTLKIQRTQQEDSAVYLCASSRRPGIQSYEQYFGPGTRLTVT.

J is TRBJ2-7 and V is TRBV7-9; D is unresolved. Germline-derived CDR1 and CDR2 are SEHNR and FQNEAQ (reference sequence). The CDR3 is 13 residues long. The V and J ends lost 3 bases and 0 bases respectively, with 6 bases between them. The CDR3 reads CASSLTASYEQYF. CDR3 in DNA: TGTGCCAGCAGCTTGACGGCCTCCTACGAGCAGTACTTC.

The J gene is TRBJ2-3, the V gene TRBV6-2 or TRBV6-3; the D is unclear. Germline V gene data show CDR1 as MNHEY and CDR2 as SVGEGT. This CDR3 is 11 amino acids long. V was trimmed by 4 bases and J by 11 bases, leaving 10 bases between them. CDR3 coding DNA: TGTGCCAGCAGTTGGGCAGCCAGGCAGTATTTT. Protein sequence: CASSWAARQYF.

The chain uses TRBV5-1 and TRBJ2-7, with D possibly being TRBD2 (7 bases). The V gene's germline CDR1 is SGHRS and CDR2 YFSETQ. CDR3 length: 15 amino acids. V gave up 1 base and J gave up 0 bases, with 11 bases separating them. Written as DNA, the CDR3 is TGCGCCAGCAGCTTGTCGCGGGGGCACTCCTACGAGCAGTACTTC. Translated: CASSLSRGHSYEQYF.

The chain is built from TRBV19 and TRBJ1-1; 12 bases match TRBD1. The CDR3 totals 17 residues. Germline V gene sequence: CDR1 LNHDA, CDR2 SQIVND (reference sequence). J was trimmed by 4 bases and V by 2 bases; bases with no gene match: 8. The CDR3 bases are TGTGCCAGTAGTATAAGGGGACAGGGGGCGGCTGGCACTGAAGCTTTCTTT. Encoded protein: CASSIRGQGAAGTEAFF.

V usage is TRBV5-1 and J usage is TRBJ1-2, with TRBD1 as a possible D gene (5 bases). Germline CDR1 reads SGHRS; CDR2 reads YFSETQ. The ends were cut back, 0 bases at V and 4 bases at J, with 10 bases in the middle. This CDR3 contains 14 residues. The CDR3 is CASSLDRGGYGYTF. For the CDR3, the DNA is TGCGCCAGCAGCTTGGACCGCGGGGGCTATGGCTACACCTTC.

The chain recombines TRBV28 with TRBJ1-3, with a tentative D call TRBD1 (5 bases). CDR3 length equals 16 residues. Germline V gives CDR1 MDHEN, CDR2 SYDVKM. Trimming took off 4 bases at V and 0 bases at J, with 13 bases between the two ends. The CDR3 bases are TGTGCCAGCAGTTCTACGGCAGGGAGCTCTGGAAACACCATATATTTT. Residues: CASSSTAGSSGNTIYF.

V and J are TRBV30 and TRBJ1-4; D perhaps matches TRBD1 (5 bases). The CDR3 contains 12 residues. Trimming took off 0 bases at V and 8 bases at J, with 7 bases between the two ends. The V gene's germline CDR1 is GTSNPN and CDR2 SVGIG (reference sequence). The CDR3 DNA is TGTGCCTGGAGTGTTGGGGGAGAAAAACTGTTTTTT. Residues: CAWSVGGEKLFF.

The genes are TRBV4-3 and TRBJ1-6; possibly TRBD1 for D (5 bases). The germline gives CDR1 LGHNA, CDR2 YSLEER. The CDR3 extends over 15 amino acids. Trimming shortened V by 0 bases and J by 7 bases, and 10 bases separated the two germline ends. CDR3 DNA sequence: TGCGCCAGCAGCCAAGATCACAGGAGAAATTCACCCCTCCACTTT. As protein: CASSQDHRRNSPLHF.

The chain is built from TRBV28 and TRBJ1-4; a possible D gene is TRBD1 (6 bases). With 5 bases removed from V and 11 bases from J, the gap between germline ends came to 18 bases. The CDR3 is 14 amino acids. CDR1 is MDHEN and CDR2 is SYDVKM in the germline V gene. Here the CDR3 DNA reads TGTGCCAGCAGTCCAACAGGGAGGGGGGGGAAACTGTTTTTT. This encodes CASSPTGRGGKLFF. Variable domain in full (rest from reference TRBV28 and TRBJ1-4): DVKVTQSSRYLVKRTGEKVFLECVQDMDHENMFWYRQDPGLGLRLIYFSYDVKMKEKGDIPEGYSVSREKKERFSLILESASTNQTSMYLCASSPTGRGGKLFFGSGTQLSVL.

The chain couples TRBV6-6 to TRBJ2-5, with D unclear. The CDR3 contains 11 residues. Trimming removed 6 bases at V and 5 bases at J, with 7 bases between. CDR1 and CDR2 from the germline V gene are MNHNY and SVGAGI (reference sequence). CDR3 sequence (DNA): TGTGCCAGCAGAGCCGGGGAGACCCAGTACTTC. Protein sequence: CASRAGETQYF.

The sample holds a few counts of this clone. The rearrangement links TRBV18 to TRBJ2-1; TRBD1 matches at 8 bases. Germline V gene lookup returns CDR1 KGHSH and CDR2 LQKENI. The CDR3 is made up of 14 amino acids. J gave up 7 bases and V 3 bases, and 5 bases lay outside the gene matches. The CDR3 DNA sequence: TGTGCCAGCTCACCGGCAGGGGGCTCAAATGAGCAGTTCTTC. Its translation is CASSPAGGSNEQFF.

This rearrangement joins TRBV20-1 to TRBJ1-2; D is ambiguous. Deletions cut 1 base from V and 8 bases from J, with 8 bases between. The germline V gene has CDR1 DFQATT and CDR2 SNEGSKA (reference sequence). The CDR3 is 11 residues long. The CDR3 DNA sequence: TGCAGTGCTAGAGTGCAGCTGGGCTACACCTTC. This codes for CSARVQLGYTF.

This rearrangement joins TRBV14 to TRBJ1-1; D not certain. The CDR3 runs to 13 residues. V was trimmed by 6 bases and J by 2 bases, leaving 10 bases between them. The germline V gene has CDR1 SGHDN and CDR2 FVKESK. CDR3 bases: TGTGCCAGCAGTCAAAAGGGAAACACTGAAGCTTTCTTT. The encoded protein is CASSQKGNTEAFF.

The genes are TRBV18 and TRBJ1-1; a weak D match, TRBD1 (5 bases). Trimming pared 0 bases from V and 5 bases from J, leaving 10 bases between. The CDR3 is made up of 14 amino acids. Germline CDR1 KGHSH, CDR2 LQKENI. This CDR3 reads CASSPPVGRTEAFF. The CDR3 DNA reads as TGTGCCAGCTCACCACCGGTGGGGCGTACTGAAGCTTTCTTT.

The gene calls are TRBV29-1 and TRBJ2-3; 8 nucleotides agree with TRBD2. The germline V gene has CDR1 SQVTM and CDR2 ANQGSEA. This CDR3 has 16 residues. The ends lost 7 bases at V and 5 bases at J; junction bases unmatched: 17. In nucleotides, the CDR3 is TGCAGCGGAACCCCCCTGAAACGGGAGGGCCGAGATACGCAGTATTTT. Amino acids: CSGTPLKREGRDTQYF.

The chain recombines TRBV3-1 (or the pseudogene TRBV3-2) with TRBJ2-1; D is possibly TRBD1 or TRBD2 (5 bases each). Trimming removed 4 bases from V and 7 bases from J, with 17 bases in between. The CDR3 totals 15 residues. Germline-derived CDR1 and CDR2 are LGHDT and YNNKEL (reference sequence). CDR3 amino acids: CASSLTAGGANEQFF. CDR3 sequence (DNA): TGTGCCAGCAGCCTCACGGCGGGTGGGGCAAATGAGCAGTTCTTC.

This clone was observed once. The gene calls are TRBV11-3 and TRBJ1-1, with TRBD1 as a possible D gene (5 bases). From germline, CDR1 is SGHNT and CDR2 YENEEA. The CDR3 is 13 amino acids. V dropped 5 bases and J dropped 0 bases, with 7 bases sitting between them. CDR3 nucleotide sequence: TGTGCCAGCAGCACGACAGTGAACACTGAAGCTTTCTTT. It yields the protein CASSTTVNTEAFF.

V is TRBV27 and J is TRBJ2-2; perhaps TRBD2 as D (6 bases). Looked up from germline, CDR1 is MNHEY and CDR2 is SMNVEV (reference sequence). The CDR3 spans 15 residues. V lost 2 bases and J lost 2, with 9 bases in between. CDR3 residues: CASSLTGLNTGELFF. CDR3 DNA sequence: TGTGCCAGCAGTTTAACAGGACTAAACACCGGGGAGCTGTTTTTT.

The rearrangement joins TRBV4-3 to TRBJ1-2; TRBD1 might be the D (6 bases). V lost 0 bases and J lost 8, with 19 bases in between. CDR1 LGHNA and CDR2 YSLEER come from the germline V gene. CDR3 length equals 16 residues. The CDR3 region has the DNA TGCGCCAGCAGCCAAGATTCAGGGGTCTTCTCCGGCGGCTACACCTTC. Protein sequence: CASSQDSGVFSGGYTF.

This chain uses TRBV30 with TRBJ1-2; 11 nucleotides agree with TRBD1. The CDR3 consists of 14 residues. With 0 bases clipped from V and 8 bases from J, the junction kept 5 bases outside the gene matches. Germline CDR1 and CDR2: GTSNPN and SVGIG (reference sequence). The DNA for the CDR3 is TGTGCCTGGAGTGTTACTGGGACAGGGGGAGGCTACACCTTC. Its protein is CAWSVTGTGGGYTF.

The rearrangement links TRBV21-1 to TRBJ2-7. TRBV21-1 is given as a pseudogene. CDR3 length: 20 residues. The CDR3 DNA is TGTGCCAGCAGCAGGATAGACCCCTGGCTAGGGCGAAAATGGTCGACGGGGCAGTACGTC. It is translated as CASSRIDPWLGRKWSTGQYV.

The chain couples TRBV19 to TRBJ1-5, with D possibly being TRBD1 (5 bases). Germline V gene data show CDR1 as LNHDA and CDR2 as SQIVND (reference sequence). The CDR3 length is 15 residues. Trimming cost V 6 bases and J 1 base, with 13 bases left between them. CDR3 nucleotides: TGTGCCAGTAGGACGGGACCTATAAGCAATCAGCCCCAGCATTTT. Amino acid sequence: CASRTGPISNQPQHF.

The V call is TRBV29-1, the J call TRBJ2-1; 9 bases line up with TRBD1. Germline CDR1 SQVTM, CDR2 ANQGSEA. CDR3 length: 14 amino acids. The junction had 4 bases not matched to a gene; V was cut back by 5 bases and J by 2 bases. CDR3 nucleotide sequence: TGCAGCGTTATCCGACAGGGGGCCTACAATGAGCAGTTCTTC. Residues: CSVIRQGAYNEQFF.

The chain recombines TRBV5-6 with TRBJ2-7; 12 nucleotides match TRBD1. The CDR3 is made up of 15 amino acids. Unmatched junction bases numbered 4, after V lost 2 bases and J lost 4 bases. Per germline, CDR1 SGHDT and CDR2 YYEEEE. CDR3 sequence (DNA): TGTGCCAGCAGCTTAGGGGGACAGGGGGCATACGAGCAGTACTTC. Protein product: CASSLGGQGAYEQYF.